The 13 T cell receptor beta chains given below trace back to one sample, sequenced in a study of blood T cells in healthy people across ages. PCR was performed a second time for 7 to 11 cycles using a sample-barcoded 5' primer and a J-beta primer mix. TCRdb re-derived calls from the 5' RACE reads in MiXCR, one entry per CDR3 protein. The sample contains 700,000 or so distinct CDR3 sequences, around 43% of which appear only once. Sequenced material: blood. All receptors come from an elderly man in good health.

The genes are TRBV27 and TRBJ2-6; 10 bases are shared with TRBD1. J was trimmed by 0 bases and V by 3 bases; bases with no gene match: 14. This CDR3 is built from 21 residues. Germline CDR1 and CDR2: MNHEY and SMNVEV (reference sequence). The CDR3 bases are TGTGCCAGCAGTTTCCGAACCTCCGGGACAGGGGCCTTCTCTGGGGCCAACGTCCTGACTTTC. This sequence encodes CASSFRTSGTGAFSGANVLTF.

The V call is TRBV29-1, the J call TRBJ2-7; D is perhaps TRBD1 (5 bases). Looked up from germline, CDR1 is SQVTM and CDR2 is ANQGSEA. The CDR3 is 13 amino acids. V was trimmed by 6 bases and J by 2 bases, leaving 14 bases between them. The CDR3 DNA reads TGCAGCGTGTGCTGGGGCGGAGCCTACGAGCAGTACTTC. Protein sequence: CSVCWGGAYEQYF.

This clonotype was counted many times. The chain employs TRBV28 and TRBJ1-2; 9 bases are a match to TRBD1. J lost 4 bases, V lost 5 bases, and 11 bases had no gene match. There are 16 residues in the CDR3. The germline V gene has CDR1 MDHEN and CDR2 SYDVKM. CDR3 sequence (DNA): TGTGCCAGCAGTCTACAGGGGGCGGCCTACCTCTATGGCTACACCTTC. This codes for CASSLQGAAYLYGYTF.

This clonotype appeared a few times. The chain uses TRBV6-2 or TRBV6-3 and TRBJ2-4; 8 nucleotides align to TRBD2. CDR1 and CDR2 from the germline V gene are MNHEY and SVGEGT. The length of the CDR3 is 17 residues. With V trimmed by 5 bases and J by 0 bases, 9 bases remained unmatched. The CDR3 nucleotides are TGTGCCAGCAGTGCTCATACTAGCGGACTAGCCAAAAACATTCAGTACTTC. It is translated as CASSAHTSGLAKNIQYF.

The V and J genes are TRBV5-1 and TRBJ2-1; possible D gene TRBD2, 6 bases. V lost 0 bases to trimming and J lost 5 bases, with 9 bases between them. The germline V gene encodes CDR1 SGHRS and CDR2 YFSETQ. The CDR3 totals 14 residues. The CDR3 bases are TGCGCCAGCAGCTTGGGCGGCGGGGACAATGAGCAGTTCTTC. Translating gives CASSLGGGDNEQFF.

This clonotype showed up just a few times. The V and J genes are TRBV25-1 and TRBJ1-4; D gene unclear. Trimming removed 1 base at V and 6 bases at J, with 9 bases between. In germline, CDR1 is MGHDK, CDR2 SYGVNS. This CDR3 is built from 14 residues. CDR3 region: CASSEFRDDEKLFF. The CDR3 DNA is TGTGCCAGCAGTGAATTCAGAGACGATGAAAAACTGTTTTTT.

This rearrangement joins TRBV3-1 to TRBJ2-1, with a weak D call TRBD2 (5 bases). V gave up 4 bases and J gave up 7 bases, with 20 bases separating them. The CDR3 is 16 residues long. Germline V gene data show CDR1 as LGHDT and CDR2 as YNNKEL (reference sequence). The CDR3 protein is CASSRWTGSQSNEQFF. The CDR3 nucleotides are TGTGCCAGCAGCCGGTGGACTGGCTCGCAAAGTAATGAGCAGTTCTTC.

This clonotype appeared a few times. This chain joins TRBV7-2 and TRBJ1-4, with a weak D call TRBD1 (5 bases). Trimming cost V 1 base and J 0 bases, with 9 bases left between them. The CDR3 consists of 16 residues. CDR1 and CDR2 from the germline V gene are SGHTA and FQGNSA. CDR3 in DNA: TGTGCCAGCAGCTTAGGTGGGGCGGCAACTAATGAAAAACTGTTTTTT. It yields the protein CASSLGGAATNEKLFF.

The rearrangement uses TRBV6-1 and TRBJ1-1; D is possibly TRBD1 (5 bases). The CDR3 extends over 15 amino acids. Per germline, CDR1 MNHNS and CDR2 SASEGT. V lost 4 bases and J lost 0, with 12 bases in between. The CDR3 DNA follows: TGTGCCAGCAGTGTGGACAAAGCCATGAACACTGAAGCTTTCTTT. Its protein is CASSVDKAMNTEAFF.

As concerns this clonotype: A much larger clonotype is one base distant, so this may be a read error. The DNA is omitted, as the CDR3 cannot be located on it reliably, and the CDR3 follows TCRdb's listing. The CDR3 here is CACSVDKEETQYF. The rearrangement joins TRBV9 to TRBJ2-5. Germline V gene data show CDR1 as SGDLS and CDR2 as YYNGEE. The CDR3 contains 13 residues when both ends are counted.

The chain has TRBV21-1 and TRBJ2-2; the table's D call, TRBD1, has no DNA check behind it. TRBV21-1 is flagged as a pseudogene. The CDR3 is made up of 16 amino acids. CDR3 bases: TGTGCCAGCAGGGCTAACAGGGGGCATAACACCGGGGAGCTGTTTTTT. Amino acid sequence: CASRANRGHNTGELFF.

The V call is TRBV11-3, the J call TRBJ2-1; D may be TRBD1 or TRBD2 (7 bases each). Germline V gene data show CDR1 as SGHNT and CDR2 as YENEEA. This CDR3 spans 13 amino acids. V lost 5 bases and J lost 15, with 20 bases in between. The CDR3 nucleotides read TGTGCCAGCAGCCAGGGGGGGGACAGCCCGGGGTTCTTC. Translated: CASSQGGDSPGFF.

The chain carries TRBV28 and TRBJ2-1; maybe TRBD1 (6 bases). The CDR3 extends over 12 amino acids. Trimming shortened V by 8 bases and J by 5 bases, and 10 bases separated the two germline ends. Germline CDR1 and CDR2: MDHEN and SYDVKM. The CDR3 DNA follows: TGTGCCAGCCGGGACACCCACAATGAGCAGTTCTTC. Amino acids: CASRDTHNEQFF. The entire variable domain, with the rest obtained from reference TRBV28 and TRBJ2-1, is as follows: DVKVTQSSRYLVKRTGEKVFLECVQDMDHENMFWYRQDPGLGLRLIYFSYDVKMKEKGDIPEGYSVSREKKERFSLILESASTNQTSMYLCASRDTHNEQFFGPGTRLTVL.